This paragraph reports one T cell receptor (beta chain). As yet, its antigen is unknown. These data originate in a study of siplizumab effects on memory and regulatory T cells. The study's findings and limits: Under siplizumab, alloreactive sequences traced to unstimulated CD4+ memory cells were significantly reduced.

This CDR3 comprises 14 residues. The ends lost 4 bases at V and 8 bases at J; junction bases unmatched: 8. CDR1 is SEHNR and CDR2 is FQNEAQ in the germline V gene (reference sequence). Assays covered around 100,000 TCR templates per sample. Only in-frame clones appear in the TCRdb table, and some are missing; sequencing was by immunoSEQ multiplex PCR. The sample lists around 95,000 clones, 94% occurring once. The source is a human donor in good health. Sequencing was done on a sample of non-Treg CD4+ T cells sorted from blood. The chain links TRBV7-9 to TRBJ2-4; 7 bases fit TRBD1. CDR3 nucleotide sequence: TGTGCCAGCAGCTCACCTCACAGGGGCGACATTCAGTACTTC. Protein product: CASSSPHRGDIQYF.